These T cell receptor beta chains were read from a single sample in a study of blood T cell repertoires in COVID-19. The protocol was immunoSEQ multiplex PCR, while the TCRdb copy is restricted to in-frame clones and leaves out a portion. Here the sample spans under 300,000 clones, 81% being singletons. The sample was peripheral blood. These receptors came from a woman aged 60 to 75 with active or convalescent COVID-19. Each CDR3 is given with its conserved first and last residue. The order of the fields is V gene, clone size, J gene, D gene, CDR3 DNA, CDR3 protein. A D gene is named only where the DNA matches it firmly. Clone size, where shown, is once, few, many, or a class for clones that have expanded.

TRBV19	NA	TRBJ2-7	TRBD1	TGTGCCAGTAGTTTTCTACCGGGACAGGCCTCCTACGAGCAGTACTTC	CASSFLPGQASYEQYF
TRBV27	many	TRBJ2-7	NA	TGTGCCAGCAGCCCAGGGTTCGGGGGATCCTACGAGCAGTACTTC	CASSPGFGGSYEQYF
TRBV2	NA	TRBJ2-1	NA	TGTGCCAGGTGGGACTCAGGGGGAAGGTCCTACAATGAGCAGTTCTTC	CARWDSGGRSYNEQFF
TRBV11-3	NA	TRBJ2-2	NA	TGTGCCAGCAGCTTATCGGGTCCCCGAGGGCGAGGCACCGGGGAGCTGTTTTTT	CASSLSGPRGRGTGELFF
TRBV11-3	many	TRBJ1-5	TRBD1	TGTGCCAGCAGCTTAGGACTGGGACAGCATAATCAGCCCCAGCATTTT	CASSLGLGQHNQPQHF
TRBV27	NA	TRBJ2-7	TRBD1	TGTGCCAGCAGTTTCGGGACAGGATCGAGCTCCTACGAGCAGTACTTC	CASSFGTGSSSYEQYF
TRBV19	NA	TRBJ1-2	TRBD1	TGTGCCAGTAGTGGAGGACAGGGGATCAGGGGCTACACCTTC	CASSGGQGIRGYTF
TRBV29-1	NA	TRBJ1-5	NA	TGCAGCGTTGAAGAAATCACGGGGCAGCCCCAGCATTTT	CSVEEITGQPQHF
TRBV5-1	few	TRBJ1-2	NA	TGCGCCAGCAGAGTTGAGGGATTCGGATATGGCTACACCTTC	CASRVEGFGYGYTF
TRBV7-8	NA	TRBJ2-5	TRBD2	TGTGCCAGCAGCCAGACGGGAGGCAGTGAGACCCAGTACTTC	CASSQTGGSETQYF
TRBV18	NA	TRBJ1-4	TRBD1	TGTGCCAGCTCATCCCGGACAGGACATAATGAAAAACTGTTTTTT	CASSSRTGHNEKLFF
TRBV18	NA	TRBJ1-5	NA	TGTGCCAGCTCACCTACAGGGTTTCTGGGCAATCAGCCCCAGCATTTT	CASSPTGFLGNQPQHF
TRBV7-7	NA	TRBJ2-2	TRBD1	TGTGCTAGCAGCTCCGGACAGGAGCCTTTCGTGGGAACCGGGGAGCTGTTTTTT	CASSSGQEPFVGTGELFF
TRBV7-9	NA	TRBJ1-5	NA	TGTGCCAGCAGCTCCTCCTTACAGGGCAATCAGCCCCAGCATTTT	CASSSSLQGNQPQHF
TRBV19	once	TRBJ1-6	NA	TGTGCCAGTAGTTTAAGCCGGGACAATAATTCACCCCTCCACTTT	CASSLSRDNNSPLHF
TRBV6-2/TRBV6-3	NA	TRBJ1-2	TRBD1	TGTGCCAGCAGTTACGGACAGGGGAGCTATGGCTACACCTTC	CASSYGQGSYGYTF
TRBV4-2	NA	TRBJ2-3	TRBD2	TGTGCCAGCAGCCGGCAGCGGGGGGGCCCGTTGGCGCAGTATTTT	CASSRQRGGPLAQYF
TRBV7-9	NA	TRBJ2-1	TRBD2	TGTGCCAGCAGCCCCTCCCGGACTAGCGGGGGGAGGAATGAGCAGTTCTTC	CASSPSRTSGGRNEQFF
TRBV29-1	NA	TRBJ2-7	NA	TGCAGCGTTGAAGATGGAGTCCCGCCCGAGCAGTACTTC	CSVEDGVPPEQYF
TRBV10-1	NA	TRBJ2-3	NA	TGCGCCAGCAGTGACGAGGGCTTCGCTGCAGATACGCAGTATTTT	CASSDEGFAADTQYF
TRBV19	NA	TRBJ1-2	TRBD1	TGTGCCAGTAGCGGACAGGGGGAAGGCTATGGCTACACCTTC	CASSGQGEGYGYTF